This TCR beta chain was captured by sequencing in a study of blood T cells in healthy people across ages. Points from the study as a whole: Diversity estimates drawn from one million T cells were deemed underestimates. Possibly confounding the expanded clonotype changes was the fact that donor CMV status was unknown. Per million T cells, TCR beta diversity dropped about linearly as age rose.

Per individual sample, total RNA of at least 6 micrograms was extracted. V shed 0 bases, J shed 7 bases, and the junction held 8 bases outside the gene matches. Germline values: CDR1 LGHNA, CDR2 YSLEER. The CDR3 is 15 amino acids. A second 7 to 11 cycle PCR used barcoded and J-beta primers. TCRdb fed the 5' RACE reads into MiXCR, producing one record per CDR3 protein. Of about 810,000 distinct CDR3 sequences in the sample, 36% were seen once. This clonotype was recorded many times. Antigen specificity is unknown. The chain employs TRBV4-3 and TRBJ1-1, with 7 nucleotides matching TRBD1. The sequencing sample was made of blood. This TCR came from a man between 18 and 35 years old in good health. CDR3 amino acids: CASSQDSGQPDEAFF. The CDR3 DNA is TGCGCCAGCAGCCAAGATTCGGGACAGCCTGATGAAGCTTTCTTT.